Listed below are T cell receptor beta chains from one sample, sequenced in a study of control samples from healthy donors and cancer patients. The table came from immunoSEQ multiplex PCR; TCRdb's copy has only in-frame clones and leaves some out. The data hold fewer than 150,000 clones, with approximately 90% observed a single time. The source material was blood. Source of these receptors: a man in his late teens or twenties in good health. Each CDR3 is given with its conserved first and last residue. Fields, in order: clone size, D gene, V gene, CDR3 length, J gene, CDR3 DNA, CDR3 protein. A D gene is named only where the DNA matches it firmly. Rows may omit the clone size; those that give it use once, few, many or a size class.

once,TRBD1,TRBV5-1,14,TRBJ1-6,TGCGCCAGCAGCGCCGCAGGGGGGTACTCACCCCTCCACTTT,CASSAAGGYSPLHF
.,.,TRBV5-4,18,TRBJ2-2,TGTGCCAGCAGCTCTCCCGTCGTCTCCAAGGGGAACACCGGGGAGCTGTTTTTT,CASSSPVVSKGNTGELFF
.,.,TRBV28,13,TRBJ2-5,TGTGCCAGCAGCTCCGGGTCCCAAGAGACCCAGTACTTC,CASSSGSQETQYF
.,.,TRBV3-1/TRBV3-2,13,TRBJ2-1,TGTGCCAGCAGCCAAGGGGCGGACGATGAGCAGTTCTTC,CASSQGADDEQFF
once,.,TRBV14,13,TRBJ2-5,TGTGCCAGCAGCCTAGCGGAGCAAGAGACCCAGTACTTC,CASSLAEQETQYF
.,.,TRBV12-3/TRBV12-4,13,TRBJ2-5,TGTGCCAGCAGCACCTCAGGGGACGAGACCCAGTACTTC,CASSTSGDETQYF
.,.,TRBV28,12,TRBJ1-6,TGTGCCAGCGCAACGGGGGGCAGGCCCCTCCACTTT,CASATGGRPLHF
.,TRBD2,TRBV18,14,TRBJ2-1,TGTGCCAGCTCACAGCGGGAGGGTTACAATGAGCAGTTCTTC,CASSQREGYNEQFF
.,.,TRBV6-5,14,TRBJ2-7,TGTGCCAGCAGTCGCCTCGTAACTGGTTCCGAGCAGTACTTC,CASSRLVTGSEQYF
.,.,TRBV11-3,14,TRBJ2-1,TGTGCCAGCAGCTTGATCGGGAGTATCAATGAGCAGTTCTTC,CASSLIGSINEQFF
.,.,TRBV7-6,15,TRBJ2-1,TGTGCCAGCAGCTTAGGACAGGGCGGAGGGAATGAGCAGTTCTTC,CASSLGQGGGNEQFF
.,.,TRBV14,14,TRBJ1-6,TGTGCCAGCAGCCAAGAAGGGTGGATTTCACCCCTCCACTTT,CASSQEGWISPLHF
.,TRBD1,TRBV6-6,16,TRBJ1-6,TGTGCCAGCAGTTACGACAGGGTGGCCTATAATTCACCCCTCCACTTT,CASSYDRVAYNSPLHF
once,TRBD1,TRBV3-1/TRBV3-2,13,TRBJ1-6,TGTGCCAGCGTAGGGACAGGGAATTCACCCCTCCACTTT,CASVGTGNSPLHF
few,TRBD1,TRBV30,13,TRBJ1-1,TGTGCCTGGAGTGGTGACAGGGAGGGTGAAGCTTTCTTT,CAWSGDREGEAFF